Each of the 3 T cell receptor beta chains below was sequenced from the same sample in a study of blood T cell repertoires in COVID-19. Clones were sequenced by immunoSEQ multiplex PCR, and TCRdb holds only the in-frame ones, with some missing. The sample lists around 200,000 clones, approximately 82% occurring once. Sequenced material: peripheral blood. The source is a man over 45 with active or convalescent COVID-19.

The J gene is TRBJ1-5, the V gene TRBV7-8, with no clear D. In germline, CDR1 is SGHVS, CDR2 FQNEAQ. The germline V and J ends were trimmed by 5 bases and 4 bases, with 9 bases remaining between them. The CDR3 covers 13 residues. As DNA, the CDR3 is TGTGCCAGCAGCCCTGCGGGGAATCAGCCCCAGCATTTT. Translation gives CASSPAGNQPQHF.

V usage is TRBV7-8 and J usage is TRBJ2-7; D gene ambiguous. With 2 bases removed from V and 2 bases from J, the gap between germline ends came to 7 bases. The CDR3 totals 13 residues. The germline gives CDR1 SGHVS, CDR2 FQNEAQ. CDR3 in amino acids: CASSLHRTYEQYF. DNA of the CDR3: TGTGCCAGCAGCTTACATAGAACCTACGAGCAGTACTTC.

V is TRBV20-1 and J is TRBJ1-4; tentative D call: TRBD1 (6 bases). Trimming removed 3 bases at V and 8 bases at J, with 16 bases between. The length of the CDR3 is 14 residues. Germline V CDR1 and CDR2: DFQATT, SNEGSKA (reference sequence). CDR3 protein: CSASNWDINEKLFF. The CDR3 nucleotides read TGCAGTGCTAGTAATTGGGACATAAACGAAAAACTGTTTTTT.